This TCR beta chain was sequenced during a study of T cell clonotyping in hematopoietic cell transplantation. Data came from immunoSEQ multiplex PCR; TCRdb stores just in-frame clones and leaves some out. The profile shows 4,200 or so clones, 70% to 85% of them singletons. The input for sequencing was peripheral blood mononuclear cells, taken 100 days after allogeneic stem cell transplant. The receptor comes from a male patient aged 45-60 years who had an allogeneic stem cell transplant from an unrelated donor, so the T cells may come from the graft donor. Some clones in this sample may be carry-over from other donors' samples.

The CDR3 coding sequence is TGCGCCAGCAGCAGGTACTTTGGCAGCGAGCAGTACTTC. Translated, it gives CASSRYFGSEQYF. The chain has TRBV10-1 and TRBJ2-7, with D uncertain. The germline gives CDR1 WNHNN, CDR2 SYGVQD (reference sequence). The CDR3 has 13 residues. The V end was cut by 6 bases, the J end by 6 bases, with 15 bases between.